This T cell receptor beta chain stems from a study of metastatic and nonmetastatic thyroid tumors. As for the study in general: The comparison covered peripheral blood and tumor or nodule tissue in malignant and benign thyroid patients. General study findings and limits: Significantly greater TCR beta diversity was reportedly found in malignant thyroid tumors than in benign nodules (in blood and tumor).

Many counts were recorded for this clone. Its antigen is not identified. TCRdb reanalyzed the PCR reads with MiXCR. Of about 69,000 clones listed, more than 13% are singletons. V shed 0 bases and J shed 2 bases, with 5 bases lying between them. CDR3 length: 13 residues. CDR1 SGHKS and CDR2 YYEKEE come from the germline V gene (reference sequence). Every patient underwent thyroid surgery untreated. V gene TRBV5-5 combines with J gene TRBJ1-2, with D possibly being TRBD1 (5 bases). Sample: blood. The sequence was obtained from a male donor with papillary thyroid cancer or a benign thyroid nodule (not recorded which). Some clones in this sample may be carry-over from other donors' samples. In DNA form, the CDR3 reads TGTGCCAGCAGCTTGGGACAGAACTATGGCTACACCTTC. This encodes CASSLGQNYGYTF.